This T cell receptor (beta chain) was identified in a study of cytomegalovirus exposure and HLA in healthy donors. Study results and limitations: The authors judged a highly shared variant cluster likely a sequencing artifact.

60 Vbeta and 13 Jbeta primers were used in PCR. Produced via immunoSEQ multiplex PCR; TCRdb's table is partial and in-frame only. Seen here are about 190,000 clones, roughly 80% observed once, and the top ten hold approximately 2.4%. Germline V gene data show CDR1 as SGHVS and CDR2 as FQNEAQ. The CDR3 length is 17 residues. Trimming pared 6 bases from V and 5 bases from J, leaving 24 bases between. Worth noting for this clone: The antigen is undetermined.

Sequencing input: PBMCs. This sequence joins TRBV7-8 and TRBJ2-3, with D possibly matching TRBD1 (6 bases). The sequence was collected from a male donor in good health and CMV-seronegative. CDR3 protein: CASSSRPGQSGIDTQYF. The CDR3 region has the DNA TGTGCCAGCAGTTCGCGGCCAGGACAGAGTGGTATAGATACGCAGTATTTT.